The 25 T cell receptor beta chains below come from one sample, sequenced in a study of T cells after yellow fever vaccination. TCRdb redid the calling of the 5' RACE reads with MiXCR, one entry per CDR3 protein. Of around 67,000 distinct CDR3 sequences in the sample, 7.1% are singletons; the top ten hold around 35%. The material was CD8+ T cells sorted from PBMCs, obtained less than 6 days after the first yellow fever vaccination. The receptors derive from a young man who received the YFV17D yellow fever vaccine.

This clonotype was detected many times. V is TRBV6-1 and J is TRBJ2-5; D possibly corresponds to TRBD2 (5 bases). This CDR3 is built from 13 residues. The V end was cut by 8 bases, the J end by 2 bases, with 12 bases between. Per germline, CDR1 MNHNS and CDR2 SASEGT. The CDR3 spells CASFDGVQETQYF. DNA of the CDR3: TGTGCCAGCTTTGACGGGGTTCAAGAGACCCAGTACTTC.

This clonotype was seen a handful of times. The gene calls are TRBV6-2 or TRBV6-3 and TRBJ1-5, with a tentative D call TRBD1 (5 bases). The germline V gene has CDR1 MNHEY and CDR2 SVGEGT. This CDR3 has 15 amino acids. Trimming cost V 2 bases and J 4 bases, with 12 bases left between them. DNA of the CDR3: TGTGCCAGCAGTTACCTTCGGGGGTTAAATCAGCCCCAGCATTTT. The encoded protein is CASSYLRGLNQPQHF.

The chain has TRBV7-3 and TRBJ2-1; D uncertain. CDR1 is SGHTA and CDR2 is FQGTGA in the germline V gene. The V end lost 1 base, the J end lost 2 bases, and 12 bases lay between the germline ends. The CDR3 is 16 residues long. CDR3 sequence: CASSLNIGLAYNEQFF. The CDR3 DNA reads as TGTGCCAGCAGCTTAAATATCGGATTAGCCTACAATGAGCAGTTCTTC.

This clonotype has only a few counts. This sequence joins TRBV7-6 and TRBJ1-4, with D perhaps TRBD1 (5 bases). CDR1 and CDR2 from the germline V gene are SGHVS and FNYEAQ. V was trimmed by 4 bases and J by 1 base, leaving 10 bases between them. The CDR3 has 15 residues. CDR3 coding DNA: TGTGCCAGCAGCTCCCATGGGGGAACTAATGAAAAACTGTTTTTT. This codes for CASSSHGGTNEKLFF.

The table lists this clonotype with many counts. CDR3 DNA: TGCGCCAGCAGCCAAGATAGAACGGGTGAAGCTTTCTTT. Translated: CASSQDRTGEAFF. This chain links TRBV4-1 with TRBJ1-1; D remains unclear. V was shortened by 0 bases and J by 7 bases, with 9 bases between the two germline ends. This CDR3 has 13 residues. CDR1 MGHRA and CDR2 YSYEKL come from the germline V gene.

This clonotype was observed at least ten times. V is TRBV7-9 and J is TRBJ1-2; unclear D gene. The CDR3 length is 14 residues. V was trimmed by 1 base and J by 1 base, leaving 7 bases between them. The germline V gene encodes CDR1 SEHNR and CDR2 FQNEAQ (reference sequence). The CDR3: CASSLEGHNYGYTF. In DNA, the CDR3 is TGTGCCAGCAGCTTAGAGGGTCATAACTATGGCTACACCTTC.

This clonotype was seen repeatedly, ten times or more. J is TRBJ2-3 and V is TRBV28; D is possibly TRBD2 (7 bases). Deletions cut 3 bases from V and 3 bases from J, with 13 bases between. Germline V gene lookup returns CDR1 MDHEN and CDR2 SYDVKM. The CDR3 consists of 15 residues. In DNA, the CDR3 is TGTGCCAGCAGTTTTTCGGGGGGCGTGACAGATACGCAGTATTTT. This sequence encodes CASSFSGGVTDTQYF.

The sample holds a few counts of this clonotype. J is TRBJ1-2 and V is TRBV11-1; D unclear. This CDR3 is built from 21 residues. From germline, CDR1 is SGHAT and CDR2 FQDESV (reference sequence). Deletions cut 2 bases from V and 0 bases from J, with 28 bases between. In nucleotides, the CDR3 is TGTGCCAGCAGCTTATGGCTCCCGGTCATCCCCGGGCCAGTTCCTAACTATGGCTACACCTTC. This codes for CASSLWLPVIPGPVPNYGYTF.

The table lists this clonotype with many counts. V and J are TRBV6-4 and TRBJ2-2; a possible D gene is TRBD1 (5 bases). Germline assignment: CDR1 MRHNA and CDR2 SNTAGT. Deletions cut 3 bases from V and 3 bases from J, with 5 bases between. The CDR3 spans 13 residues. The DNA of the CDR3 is TGTGCCAGCAGTGAAGGGGACACCGGGGAGCTGTTTTTT. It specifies CASSEGDTGELFF.

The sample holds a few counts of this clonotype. The CDR3 sequence is CASSQAKYGGEAFF. The CDR3 bases are TGCGCCAGCAGCCAAGCCAAGTATGGCGGTGAAGCTTTCTTT. The chain carries TRBV4-3 and TRBJ1-1, with D unclear. The V end lost 1 base, the J end lost 7 bases, and 13 bases lay between the germline ends. Germline V CDR1 and CDR2: LGHNA, YSLEER. This CDR3 is 14 amino acids long.

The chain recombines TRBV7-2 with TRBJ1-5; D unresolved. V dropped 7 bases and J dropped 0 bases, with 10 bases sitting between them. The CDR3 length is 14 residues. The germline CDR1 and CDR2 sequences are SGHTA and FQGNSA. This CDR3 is CASTTGFSNQPQHF. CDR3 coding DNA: TGTGCCAGCACTACGGGATTTAGCAATCAGCCCCAGCATTTT.

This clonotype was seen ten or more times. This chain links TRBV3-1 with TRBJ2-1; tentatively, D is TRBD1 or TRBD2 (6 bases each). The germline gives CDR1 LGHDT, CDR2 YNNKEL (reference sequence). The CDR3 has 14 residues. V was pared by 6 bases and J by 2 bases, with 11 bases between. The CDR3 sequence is CASRGGGTYNEQFF. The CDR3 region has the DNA TGTGCCAGCAGGGGGGGCGGAACCTACAATGAGCAGTTCTTC.

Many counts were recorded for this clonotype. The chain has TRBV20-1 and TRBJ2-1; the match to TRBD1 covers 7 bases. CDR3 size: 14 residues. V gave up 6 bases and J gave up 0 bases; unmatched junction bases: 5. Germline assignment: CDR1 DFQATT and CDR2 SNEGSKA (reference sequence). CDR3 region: CSARQGDSYNEQFF. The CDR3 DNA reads TGCAGTGCGAGACAGGGTGACTCCTACAATGAGCAGTTCTTC.

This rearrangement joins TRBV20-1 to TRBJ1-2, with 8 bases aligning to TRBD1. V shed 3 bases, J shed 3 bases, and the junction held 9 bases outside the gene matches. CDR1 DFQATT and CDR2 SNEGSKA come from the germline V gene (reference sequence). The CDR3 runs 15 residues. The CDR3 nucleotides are TGCAGTGCTAGGGGGACAGGCAAGTTCTACTATGGCTACACCTTC. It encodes CSARGTGKFYYGYTF.

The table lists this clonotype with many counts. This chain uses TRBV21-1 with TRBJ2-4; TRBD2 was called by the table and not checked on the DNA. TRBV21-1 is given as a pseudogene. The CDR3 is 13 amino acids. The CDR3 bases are TGTGCCAGCAGCAAAAAGTTCTTTAGGGACTTGGACTTC. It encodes CASSKKFFRDLDF.

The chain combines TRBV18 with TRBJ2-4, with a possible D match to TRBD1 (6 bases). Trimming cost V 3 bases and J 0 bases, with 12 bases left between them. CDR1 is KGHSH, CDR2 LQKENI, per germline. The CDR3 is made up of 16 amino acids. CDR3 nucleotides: TGTGCCAGCTCACCGACAGGCCCGCTAGCCAAAAACATTCAGTACTTC. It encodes CASSPTGPLAKNIQYF.

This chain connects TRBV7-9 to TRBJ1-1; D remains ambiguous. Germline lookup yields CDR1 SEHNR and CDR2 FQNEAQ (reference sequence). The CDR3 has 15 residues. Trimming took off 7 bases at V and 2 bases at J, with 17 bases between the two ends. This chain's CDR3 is CASTAPEGVNTEAFF. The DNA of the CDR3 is TGTGCCAGCACCGCGCCGGAGGGCGTCAACACTGAAGCTTTCTTT.

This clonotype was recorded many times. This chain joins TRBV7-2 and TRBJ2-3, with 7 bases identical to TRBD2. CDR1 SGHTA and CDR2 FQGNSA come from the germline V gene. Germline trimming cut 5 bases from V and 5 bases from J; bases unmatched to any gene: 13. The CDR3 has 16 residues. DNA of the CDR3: TGTGCCAGCAGCGGGTCGAAGGAGCGGGGATTAGATACGCAGTATTTT. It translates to CASSGSKERGLDTQYF.

In DNA, the CDR3 is TGTGCCAGCTCACCCCCGAAGGGGAGGGCACCGAACACTGAAGCTTTCTTT. Protein: CASSPPKGRAPNTEAFF. The chain recombines TRBV18 with TRBJ1-1; the D gene is possibly TRBD1 (5 bases). The V and J ends lost 3 bases and 1 base respectively, with 18 bases between them. The CDR3 has 17 amino acids. Germline CDR1 and CDR2: KGHSH and LQKENI. Full variable domain (rest looked up from reference TRBV18 and TRBJ1-1): NAGVMQNPRHLVRRRGQEARLRCSPMKGHSHVYWYRQLPEEGLKFMVYLQKENIIDESGMPKERFSAEFPKEGPSILRIQQVVRGDSAAYFCASSPPKGRAPNTEAFFGQGTRLTVV.

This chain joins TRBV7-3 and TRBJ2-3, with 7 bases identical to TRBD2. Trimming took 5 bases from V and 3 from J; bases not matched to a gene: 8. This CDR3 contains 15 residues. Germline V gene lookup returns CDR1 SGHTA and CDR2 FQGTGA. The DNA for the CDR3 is TGTGCCAGCAGCCCCGACCGGGGAGGGACAGATACGCAGTATTTT. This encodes CASSPDRGGTDTQYF.

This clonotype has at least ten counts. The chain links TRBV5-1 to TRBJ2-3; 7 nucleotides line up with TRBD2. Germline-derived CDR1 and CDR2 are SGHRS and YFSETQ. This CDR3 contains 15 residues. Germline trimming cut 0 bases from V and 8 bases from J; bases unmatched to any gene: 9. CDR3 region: CASSLGWAGERTQYF. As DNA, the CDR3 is TGCGCCAGCAGCTTGGGCTGGGCGGGGGAACGTACGCAGTATTTT.

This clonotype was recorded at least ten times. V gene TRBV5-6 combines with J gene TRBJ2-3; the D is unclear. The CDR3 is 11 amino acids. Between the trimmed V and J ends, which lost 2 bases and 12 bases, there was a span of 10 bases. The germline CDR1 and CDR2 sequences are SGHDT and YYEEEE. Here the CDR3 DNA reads TGTGCCAGCAGCTTTGGTAGTTCCCAGTATTTT. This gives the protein CASSFGSSQYF.

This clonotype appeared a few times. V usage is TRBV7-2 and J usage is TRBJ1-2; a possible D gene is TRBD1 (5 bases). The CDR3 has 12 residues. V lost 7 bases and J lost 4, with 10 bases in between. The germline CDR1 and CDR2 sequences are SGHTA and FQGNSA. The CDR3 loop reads CASTRVGYGYTF. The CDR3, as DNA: TGTGCCAGCACCAGGGTTGGCTATGGCTACACCTTC.

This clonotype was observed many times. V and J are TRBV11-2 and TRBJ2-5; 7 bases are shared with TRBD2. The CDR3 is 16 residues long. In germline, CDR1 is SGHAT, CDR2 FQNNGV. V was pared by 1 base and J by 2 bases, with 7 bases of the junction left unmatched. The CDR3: CASSLGISGVQETQYF. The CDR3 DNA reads TGTGCCAGCAGCTTAGGGATCAGCGGGGTTCAAGAGACCCAGTACTTC.

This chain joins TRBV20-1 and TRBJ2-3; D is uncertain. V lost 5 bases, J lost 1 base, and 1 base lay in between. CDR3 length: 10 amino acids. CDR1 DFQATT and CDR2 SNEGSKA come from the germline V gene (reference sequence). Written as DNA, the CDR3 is TGCAGTGCTCGCACAGATACGCAGTATTTT. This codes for CSARTDTQYF.